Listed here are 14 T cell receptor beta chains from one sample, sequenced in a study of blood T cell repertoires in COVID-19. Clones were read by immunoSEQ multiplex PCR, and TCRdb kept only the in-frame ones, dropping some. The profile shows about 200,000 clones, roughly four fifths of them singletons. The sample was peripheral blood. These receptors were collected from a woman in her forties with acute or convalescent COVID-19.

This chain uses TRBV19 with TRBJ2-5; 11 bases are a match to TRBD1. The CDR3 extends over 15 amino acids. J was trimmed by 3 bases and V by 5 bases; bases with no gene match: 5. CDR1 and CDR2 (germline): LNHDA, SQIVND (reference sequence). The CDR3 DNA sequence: TGTGCCAGTAGTGCCCGGACAGGGGGCGAAGAGACCCAGTACTTC. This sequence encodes CASSARTGGEETQYF.

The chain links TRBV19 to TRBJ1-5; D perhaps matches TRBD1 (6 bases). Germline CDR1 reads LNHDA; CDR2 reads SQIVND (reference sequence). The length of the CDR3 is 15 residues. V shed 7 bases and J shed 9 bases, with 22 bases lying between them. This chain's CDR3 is CASKKGEGGKWPQHF. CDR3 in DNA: TGTGCCAGTAAGAAGGGGGAAGGGGGAAAGTGGCCCCAGCATTTT.

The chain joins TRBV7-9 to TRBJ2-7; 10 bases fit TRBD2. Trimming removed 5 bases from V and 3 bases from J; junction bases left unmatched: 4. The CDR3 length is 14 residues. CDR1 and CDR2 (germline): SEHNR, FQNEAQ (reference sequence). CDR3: CASSPLAGDYEQYF. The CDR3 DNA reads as TGTGCCAGCAGCCCCCTAGCGGGAGACTACGAGCAGTACTTC.

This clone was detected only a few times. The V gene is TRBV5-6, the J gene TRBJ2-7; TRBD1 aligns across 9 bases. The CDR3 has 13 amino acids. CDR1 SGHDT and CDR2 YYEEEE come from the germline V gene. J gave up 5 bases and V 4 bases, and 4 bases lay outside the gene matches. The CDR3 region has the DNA TGTGCCAGCAGCCGGGACAGGGCTCACGAGCAGTACTTC. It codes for CASSRDRAHEQYF.

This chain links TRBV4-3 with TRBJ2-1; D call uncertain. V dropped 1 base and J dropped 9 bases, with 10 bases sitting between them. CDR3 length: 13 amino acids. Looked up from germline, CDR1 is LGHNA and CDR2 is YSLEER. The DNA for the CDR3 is TGCGCCAGCAGCCAAGTTCTAGGCGTTGAGCAGTTCTTC. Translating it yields CASSQVLGVEQFF.

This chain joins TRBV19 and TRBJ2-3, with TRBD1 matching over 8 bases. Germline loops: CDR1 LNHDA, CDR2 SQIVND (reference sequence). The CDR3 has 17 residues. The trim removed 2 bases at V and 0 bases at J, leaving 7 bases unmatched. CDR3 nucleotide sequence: TGTGCCAGTAGTATAAATTACAGGGGGTTCAGCACAGATACGCAGTATTTT. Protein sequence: CASSINYRGFSTDTQYF.

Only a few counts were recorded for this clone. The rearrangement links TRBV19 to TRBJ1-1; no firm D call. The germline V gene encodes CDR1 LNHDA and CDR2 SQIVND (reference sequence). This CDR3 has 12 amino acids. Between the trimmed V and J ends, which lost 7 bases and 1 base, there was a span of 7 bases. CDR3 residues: CASTQRNTEAFF. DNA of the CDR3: TGTGCCAGTACCCAGCGGAACACTGAAGCTTTCTTT.

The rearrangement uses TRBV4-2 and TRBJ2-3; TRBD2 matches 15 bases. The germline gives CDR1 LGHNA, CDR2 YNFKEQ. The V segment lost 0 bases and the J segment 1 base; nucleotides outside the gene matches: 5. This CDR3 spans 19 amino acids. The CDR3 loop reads CASSQDGLAGGRGTDTQYF. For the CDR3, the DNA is TGTGCCAGCAGCCAAGATGGACTAGCGGGGGGGCGCGGCACAGATACGCAGTATTTT.

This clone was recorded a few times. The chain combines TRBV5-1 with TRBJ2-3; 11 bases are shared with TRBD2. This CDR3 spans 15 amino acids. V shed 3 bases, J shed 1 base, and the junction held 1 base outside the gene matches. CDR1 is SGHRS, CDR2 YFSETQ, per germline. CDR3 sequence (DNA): TGCGCCAGCAGCTCACTAGCGGGAGGCACAGATACGCAGTATTTT. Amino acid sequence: CASSSLAGGTDTQYF.

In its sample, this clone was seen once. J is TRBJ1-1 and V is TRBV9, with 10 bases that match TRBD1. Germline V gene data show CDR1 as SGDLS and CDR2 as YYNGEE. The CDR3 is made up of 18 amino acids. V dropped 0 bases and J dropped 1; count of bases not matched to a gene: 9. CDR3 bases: TGTGCCAGCAGCGTAGCTCCTCCGAGGACAGGGGGGAACACTGAAGCTTTCTTT. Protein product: CASSVAPPRTGGNTEAFF.

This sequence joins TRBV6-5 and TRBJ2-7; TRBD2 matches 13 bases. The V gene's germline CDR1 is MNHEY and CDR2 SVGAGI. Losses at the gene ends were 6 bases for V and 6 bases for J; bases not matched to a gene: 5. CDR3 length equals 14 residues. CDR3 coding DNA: TGTGCCAGCAGATCCGGGACTAGCGGGACCGAGCAGTACTTC. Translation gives CASRSGTSGTEQYF.

The CDR3 reads CASSLMGGGEAFF. The CDR3 DNA sequence: TGTGCCAGCAGCTTAATGGGGGGAGGTGAAGCTTTCTTT. The chain combines TRBV5-8 with TRBJ1-1; D may be TRBD1 (5 bases). This CDR3 is built from 13 residues. Per germline, CDR1 SGHTS and CDR2 YDEGEE. The V gene lost 2 bases and the J gene lost 7 bases, with 12 bases spanning the gap.

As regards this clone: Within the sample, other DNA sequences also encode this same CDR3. The CDR3 region is CASSITGGNQPQHF. For the CDR3, the DNA is TGTGCCAGTAGTATAACAGGGGGCAATCAGCCCCAGCATTTT. The chain is built from TRBV19 and TRBJ1-5; 7 bases line up with TRBD1. The CDR3 has 14 amino acids. Germline CDR1 and CDR2: LNHDA and SQIVND (reference sequence). V was pared by 2 bases and J by 2 bases, with 0 bases of the junction left unmatched.

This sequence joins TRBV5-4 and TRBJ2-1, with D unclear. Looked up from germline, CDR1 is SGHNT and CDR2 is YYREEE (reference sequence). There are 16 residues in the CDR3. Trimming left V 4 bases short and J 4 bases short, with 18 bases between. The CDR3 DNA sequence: TGTGCCAGCAGCAGCCCCTCTAGGCCGCGTTACAATGAGCAGTTCTTC. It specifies CASSSPSRPRYNEQFF.